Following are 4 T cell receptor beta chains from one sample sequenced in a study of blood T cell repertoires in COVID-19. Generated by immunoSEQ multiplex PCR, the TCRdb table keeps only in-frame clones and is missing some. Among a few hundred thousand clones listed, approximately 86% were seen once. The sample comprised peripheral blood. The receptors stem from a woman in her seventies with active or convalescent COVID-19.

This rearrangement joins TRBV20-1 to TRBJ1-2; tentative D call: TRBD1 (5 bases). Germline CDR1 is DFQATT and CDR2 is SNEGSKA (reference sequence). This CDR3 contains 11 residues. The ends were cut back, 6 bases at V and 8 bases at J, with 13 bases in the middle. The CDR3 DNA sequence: TGCAGTGCCACGGACAATGACGGCTACACCTTC. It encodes CSATDNDGYTF.

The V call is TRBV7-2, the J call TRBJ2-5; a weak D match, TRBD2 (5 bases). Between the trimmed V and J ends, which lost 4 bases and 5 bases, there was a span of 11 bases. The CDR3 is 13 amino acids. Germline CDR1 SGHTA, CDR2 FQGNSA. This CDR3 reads CASSSSGGETQYF. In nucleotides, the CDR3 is TGTGCCAGCAGCTCCTCGGGCGGGGAGACCCAGTACTTC.

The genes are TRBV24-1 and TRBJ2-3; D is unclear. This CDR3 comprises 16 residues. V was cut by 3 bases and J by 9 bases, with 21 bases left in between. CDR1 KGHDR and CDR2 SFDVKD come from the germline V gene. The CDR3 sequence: CATSDAEILGGETQYF. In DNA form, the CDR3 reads TGTGCCACCAGTGATGCAGAGATCCTTGGCGGCGAAACGCAGTATTTT.

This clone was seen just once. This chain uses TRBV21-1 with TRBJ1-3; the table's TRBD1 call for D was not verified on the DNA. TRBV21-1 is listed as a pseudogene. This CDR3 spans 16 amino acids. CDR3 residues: CASISLDPGRGNTIYF. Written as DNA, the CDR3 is TGTGCCAGCATTAGCCTGGACCCAGGGCGTGGAAACACCATATATTTT.